A selection of T cell receptor beta chains follows, all from one sample in a study of blood T cell repertoires in COVID-19. Here immunoSEQ multiplex PCR was the method, and the copy in TCRdb shows in-frame clones only, minus some. Of approximately 230,000 clones in the sample, about 85% are singletons; the top ten hold nearly 6.5%. Sequenced material: PBMCs or T cells enriched from blood (not recorded which). These receptors were collected from a woman in her 30s with acute COVID-19. The CDR3 runs from the conserved cysteine through the conserved F or W. The order of the fields is D gene, J gene, V gene, clone size, CDR3 DNA, CDR3 protein. D genes are given only for firm matches. Clone size is not always given. Where it is, it says once, few, many or a class for expanded clones.

TRBD2	TRBJ2-1	TRBV6-5	NA	TGTGCCAGCAGGGGAGCGGGGCTCTACAATGAGCAGTTCTTC	CASRGAGLYNEQFF
TRBD1	TRBJ1-2	TRBV28	once	TGTGCCAGCAGATTTACGTCCGCGGGACAGGCCCTATACTATGGCTACACCTTC	CASRFTSAGQALYYGYTF
NA	TRBJ2-7	TRBV6-5	few	TGTGCCAGCGCCCCGAGCAGGTTCACCTACGAGCAGTACTTC	CASAPSRFTYEQYF
NA	TRBJ1-6	TRBV28	NA	TGTGCCAGCAGTTTACGAAATAGGGGGGGGCGGATTAATTCACCCCTCCACTTT	CASSLRNRGGRINSPLHF
TRBD2	TRBJ2-1	TRBV15	NA	TGTGCCACCAATAGCGGGGGGTACAATGAGCAGTTCTTC	CATNSGGYNEQFF
NA	TRBJ1-1	TRBV4-3	NA	TGCGCCAGCAGCCAAGATGGAGGGAACACTGAAGCTTTCTTT	CASSQDGGNTEAFF
TRBD1	TRBJ1-4	TRBV28	NA	TGTGCCAGCAGTTCCACCACAGGGGCTAATGAAAAACTGTTTTTT	CASSSTTGANEKLFF
NA	TRBJ2-7	TRBV6-5	NA	TGTGCCAGCGAGGACAACCAAAACTACGAGCAGTACTTC	CASEDNQNYEQYF
TRBD2	TRBJ2-1	TRBV7-3	NA	TGTGCCAGCAGCCCGGGGACTAGCGGGGCTGAGCAGTTCTTC	CASSPGTSGAEQFF
TRBD2	TRBJ2-7	TRBV7-2	NA	TGTGCCAGCAGCGCGGTGGCTAGCGGGAGAGGCGAGCAGTACTTC	CASSAVASGRGEQYF
NA	TRBJ1-3	TRBV7-6	NA	TGTGCCAGCAGCTCGGATGGTTTCACGGGTGGAAACACCATATATTTT	CASSSDGFTGGNTIYF
NA	TRBJ2-7	TRBV7-3	NA	TGTGCCAGCAGCCCTGAGGGGGACCCCGCGCGGGAGCAGTACTTC	CASSPEGDPAREQYF
NA	TRBJ2-1	TRBV5-1	NA	TGCGCCAGCAGCAACGGGACACCGGCCTACAATGAGCAGTTCTTC	CASSNGTPAYNEQFF
TRBD1	TRBJ2-1	TRBV5-1	NA	TGCGCCAGCAGCTTGTACGGACAGGTCGACAATGAGCAGTTCTTC	CASSLYGQVDNEQFF